These T cell receptor beta chains were read from a single sample in a study of T-cell reconstitution after alpha-beta-depleted transplantation in children. TCRdb called the PCR reads again in MiXCR, with one record for every CDR3 protein. The sample carries fewer than 500,000 distinct CDR3 sequences, around two fifths recorded once. Sequenced material: PBMCs, taken before TCRalphabeta/CD19-depleted stem cell transplant. The receptor source for this set is a girl aged 2 to 9 with aplastic anemia, due to receive a stem cell transplant. CDR3s include the opening cysteine and the closing phenylalanine or tryptophan. Fields, in order: V gene, J gene, CDR3 length, CDR3 protein.

>TRBV14|TRBJ1-1|14
CASSSRVASYEAFF
>TRBV7-9|TRBJ2-1|12
CASRSPPGEQFF
>TRBV12-3/TRBV12-4|TRBJ2-7|13
CASSLQGNYEQYF
>TRBV7-2|TRBJ2-7|16
CASSSVAGVIGYEQYF
>TRBV28|TRBJ2-3|12
CASSLGTSAQYF
>TRBV20-1|TRBJ2-5|14
CSARDWGDQETQYF
>TRBV27|TRBJ2-5|13
CASSTGYQETQYF
>TRBV30|TRBJ1-4|13
CARNEGAGEKLFF
>TRBV29-1|TRBJ2-5|13
CSVENGPGETQYF
>TRBV7-2|TRBJ2-7|14
CASSLGPGSYEQYF
>TRBV4-1|TRBJ1-1|13
CASSHPGPQATFF
>TRBV2|TRBJ2-7|14
CASEPTRKGYEQYF
>TRBV11-2|TRBJ2-3|13
CASSLGWGGTQYF
>TRBV20-1|TRBJ2-7|15
CSARDQRTGYYEQYF